Here is one T cell receptor beta chain with its context. Which antigen it targets is not known. The record has no base qualities; no much larger clone is one base away. These data originate in a study of T cell responses to AZD1222 COVID-19 vaccine (dated by TCRdb to the early 2020s). Background on the whole study: A total of 233 trial participants underwent TCR sequencing, of whom roughly 210 had received two doses of AZD1222 and 26 had received two doses of the MenACWY control vaccine. Trial participants were enrolled by age into subgroups of 18-55, 56-69 and 70-plus years, and around 150, 29 and 61 TCR-sequenced participants, respectively, were included in these subgroups.

V is cut by 1 base and J by 1 base, and the space between the germline ends is 4 bases. The CDR3 has 13 amino acids, counting the end cysteine and phenylalanine. Here the CDR3 DNA is all that survives: 39 bases in frame from base 1. The germline V gene encodes CDR1 SGHTA and CDR2 FQGTGA. The investigation overall reported the following: The whole spike protein was spanned by vaccine-associated CD4 TCRs, and dominant responses were seen in regions 160-218 and 743-854. Conclusions about previously exposed vaccinees are limited because only six or seven AZD1222 recipients were SARS-CoV-2 seropositive at baseline. Participants were mostly white British, with more females than males. The authors suggested clonal diversity may have been underestimated. Because no day 14 peak-response samples were available, repertoires were characterized only after the peak T cell response. After two AZD1222 doses, spike-specific TCR breadth and depth were significantly higher than at day 0 and than in MenACWY recipients. The 56-69-year group was small, and its depth increase did not reach significance, likely because of low power. Reportedly, almost half of the unique spike-specific TCRs recognized epitopes lying outside the regions that are mutated in the B.1.351 and B.1.1.7 variants.

The CDR3 regions of human TCRbeta chains were analyzed by immunosequencing. Regarding the original processing steps: Repertoire TCRs were checked for matches against a reference library of SARS-CoV-2-specific TCRs that had been generated using the MIRA antigen-specificity platform. Breadth was defined as the fraction of unique TCRs that were SARS-CoV-2-associated, and depth was defined as the fraction of total T cells that were SARS-CoV-2-associated. Using the MIRA data, each spike-specific TCR was assigned both to the spike region to which the TCR was reactive and to a CD4 or CD8 class. Log10-transformed breadth and depth values were compared by one-way ANOVA with Sidak's multiple comparisons tests. TCRdb took this table from immuneACCESS and kept in-frame rearrangements with V and J called. Such tables lack part of the clones; where checked against another copy, unresolved V genes explain under half of the gap, and the rest is unexplained. That table supplies the V and J calls and clone size; D and trimming were determined from the DNA. This sample gives approximately 120,000 clones in total; 85% to 90% of them show up just once. The ten most abundant clones make up 11% of the sample.

The time point label corresponds to: baseline before first vaccination. The treatment or condition label on this specimen signifies: meningococcal conjugate vaccine given as trial control. Vaccinee samples were obtained from the UK trials COV001 and COV002, which included a single-blind randomized controlled phase 2/3 trial of AZD1222 (ChAdOx1 nCoV-19) in healthy adults. Trial participant PBMC samples were collected at day 0 and day 28 after the second dose for TCRbeta chain sequencing. In this chain, TRBV7-3 is recombined with TRBJ1-1, with no confidently assigned D gene. The sequence came from an adult in good health. This specimen consisted of peripheral blood, obtained on day 0 of MenACWY control vaccination. The CDR3 in this case is CASSLRENTEAFF. The bases are TGTGCCAGCAGCTTAAGGGAGAACACTGAAGCTTTCTTT.